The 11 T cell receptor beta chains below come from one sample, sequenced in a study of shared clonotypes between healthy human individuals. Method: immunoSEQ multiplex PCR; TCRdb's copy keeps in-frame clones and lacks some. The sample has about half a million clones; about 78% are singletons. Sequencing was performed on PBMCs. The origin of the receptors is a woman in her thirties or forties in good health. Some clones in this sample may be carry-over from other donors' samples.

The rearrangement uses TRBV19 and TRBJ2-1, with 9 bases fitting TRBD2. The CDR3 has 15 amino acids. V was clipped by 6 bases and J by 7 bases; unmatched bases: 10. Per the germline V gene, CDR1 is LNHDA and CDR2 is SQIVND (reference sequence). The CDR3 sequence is CASSTGTSNWNEQFF. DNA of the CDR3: TGTGCCAGTAGCACCGGGACTAGCAATTGGAATGAGCAGTTCTTC.

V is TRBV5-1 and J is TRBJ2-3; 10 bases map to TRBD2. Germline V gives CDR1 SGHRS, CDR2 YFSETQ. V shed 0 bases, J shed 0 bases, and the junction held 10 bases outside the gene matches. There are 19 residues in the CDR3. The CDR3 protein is CASSLARTSGDTSTDTQYF. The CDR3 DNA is TGCGCCAGCAGCTTGGCCAGGACTAGCGGTGATACTAGCACAGATACGCAGTATTTT.

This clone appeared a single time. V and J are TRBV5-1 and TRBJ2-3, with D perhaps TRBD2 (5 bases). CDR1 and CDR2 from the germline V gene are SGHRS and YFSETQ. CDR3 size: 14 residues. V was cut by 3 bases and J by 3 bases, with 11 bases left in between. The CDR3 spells CASSWGSETDTQYF. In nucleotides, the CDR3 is TGCGCCAGCAGCTGGGGTAGCGAGACAGATACGCAGTATTTT.

The CDR3 loop is CASSLATGQGPFYEQYF. CDR3 DNA sequence: TGTGCCAGCAGCTTAGCAACCGGACAGGGGCCCTTCTACGAGCAGTACTTC. The chain combines TRBV7-9 with TRBJ2-7; 9 bases align to TRBD1. Germline values: CDR1 SEHNR, CDR2 FQNEAQ (reference sequence). The V and J ends lost 0 bases and 3 bases, in that order; junction bases with no gene match: 9. This CDR3 comprises 17 residues.

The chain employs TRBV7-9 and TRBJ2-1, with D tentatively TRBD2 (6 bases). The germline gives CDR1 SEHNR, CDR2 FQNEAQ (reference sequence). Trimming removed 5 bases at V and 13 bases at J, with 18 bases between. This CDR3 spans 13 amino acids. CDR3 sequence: CASSRRDQKLQFF. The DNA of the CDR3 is TGTGCCAGCAGCAGGCGGGACCAAAAGCTTCAGTTCTTC.

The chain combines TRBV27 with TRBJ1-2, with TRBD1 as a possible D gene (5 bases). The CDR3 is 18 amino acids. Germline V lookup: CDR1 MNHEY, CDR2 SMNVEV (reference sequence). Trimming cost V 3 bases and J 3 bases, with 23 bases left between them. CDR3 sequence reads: CASSFTYRTIIGDYGYTF. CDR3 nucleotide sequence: TGTGCCAGCAGTTTTACGTACAGGACAATTATAGGGGACTATGGCTACACCTTC.

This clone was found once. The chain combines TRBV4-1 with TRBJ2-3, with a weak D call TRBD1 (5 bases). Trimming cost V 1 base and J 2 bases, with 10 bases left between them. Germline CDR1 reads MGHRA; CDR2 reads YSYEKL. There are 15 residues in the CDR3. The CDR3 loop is CASSQVGALTDTQYF. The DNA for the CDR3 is TGCGCCAGCAGCCAAGTAGGGGCCCTCACAGATACGCAGTATTTT.

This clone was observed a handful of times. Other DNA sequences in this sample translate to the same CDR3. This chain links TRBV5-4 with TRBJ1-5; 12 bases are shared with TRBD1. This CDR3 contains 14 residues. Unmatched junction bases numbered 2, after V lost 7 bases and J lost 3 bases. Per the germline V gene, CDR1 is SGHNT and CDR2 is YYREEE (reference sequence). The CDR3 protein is CASGTGGLNQPQHF. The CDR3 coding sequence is TGTGCCAGCGGGACAGGGGGCCTCAATCAGCCCCAGCATTTT.

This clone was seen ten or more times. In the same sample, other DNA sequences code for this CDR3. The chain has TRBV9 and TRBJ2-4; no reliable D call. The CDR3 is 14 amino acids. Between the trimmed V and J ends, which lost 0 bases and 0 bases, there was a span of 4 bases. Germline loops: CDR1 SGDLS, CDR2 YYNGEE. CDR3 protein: CASSVGGAKNIQYF. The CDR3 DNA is TGTGCCAGCAGCGTAGGAGGAGCCAAAAACATTCAGTACTTC.

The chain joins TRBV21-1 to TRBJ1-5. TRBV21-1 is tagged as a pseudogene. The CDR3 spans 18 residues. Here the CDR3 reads CASSKGRGGNYSNQPQHF. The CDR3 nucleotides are TGTGCCAGCAGCAAAGGTAGAGGGGGGAACTATAGCAATCAGCCCCAGCATTTT.

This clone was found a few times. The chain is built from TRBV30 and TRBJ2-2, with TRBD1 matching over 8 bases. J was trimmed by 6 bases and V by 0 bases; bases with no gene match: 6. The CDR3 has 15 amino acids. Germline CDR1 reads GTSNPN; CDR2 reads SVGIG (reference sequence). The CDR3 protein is CAWSVPQQGAGELFF. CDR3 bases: TGTGCCTGGAGTGTACCCCAACAGGGGGCCGGGGAGCTGTTTTTT.